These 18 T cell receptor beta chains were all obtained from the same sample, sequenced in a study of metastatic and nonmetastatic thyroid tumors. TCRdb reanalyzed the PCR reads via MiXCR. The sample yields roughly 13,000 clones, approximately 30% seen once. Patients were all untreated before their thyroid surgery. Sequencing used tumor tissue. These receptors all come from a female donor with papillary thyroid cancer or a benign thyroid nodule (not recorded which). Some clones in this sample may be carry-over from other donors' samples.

CDR3 nucleotides: TGTGCCAGCAGTTACACCAGGGAAGATACGCAGTATTTT. Amino acids: CASSYTREDTQYF. The chain has TRBV6-6 and TRBJ2-3; perhaps TRBD1 as D (5 bases). Germline V gene lookup returns CDR1 MNHNY and CDR2 SVGAGI (reference sequence). The CDR3 totals 13 residues. V was cut by 2 bases and J by 5 bases, with 8 bases left in between.

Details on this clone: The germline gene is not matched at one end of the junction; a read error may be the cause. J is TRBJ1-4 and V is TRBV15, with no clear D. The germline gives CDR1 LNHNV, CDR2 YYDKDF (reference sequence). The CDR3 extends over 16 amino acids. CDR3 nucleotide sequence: TGTGCCACCATCAGAGATTTTCGCCGGGCTAATGGAAAACTGTTTTTT. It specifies CATIRDFRRANGKLFF. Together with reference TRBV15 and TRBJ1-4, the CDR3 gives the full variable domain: DAMVIQNPRYQVTQFGKPVTLSCSQTLNHNVMYWYQQKSSQAPKLLFHYYDKDFNNEADTPDNFQSRRPNTSFCFLDIRSPGLGDTAMYLCATIRDFRRANGKLFFGSGTQLSVL.

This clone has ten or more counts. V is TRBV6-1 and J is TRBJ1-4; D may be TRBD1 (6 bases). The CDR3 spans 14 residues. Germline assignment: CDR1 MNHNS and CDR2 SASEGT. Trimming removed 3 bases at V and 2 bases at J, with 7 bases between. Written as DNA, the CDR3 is TGTGCCAGCAGTGACAGGGGTACTAATGAAAAACTGTTTTTT. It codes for CASSDRGTNEKLFF.

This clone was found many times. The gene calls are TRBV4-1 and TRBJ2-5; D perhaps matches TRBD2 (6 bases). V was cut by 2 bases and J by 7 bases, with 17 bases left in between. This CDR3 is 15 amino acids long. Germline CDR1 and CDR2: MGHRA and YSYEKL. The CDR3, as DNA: TGCGCCAGCAGCCAACTCGGACGCGGAGGGGCGACCCAGTACTTC. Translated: CASSQLGRGGATQYF.

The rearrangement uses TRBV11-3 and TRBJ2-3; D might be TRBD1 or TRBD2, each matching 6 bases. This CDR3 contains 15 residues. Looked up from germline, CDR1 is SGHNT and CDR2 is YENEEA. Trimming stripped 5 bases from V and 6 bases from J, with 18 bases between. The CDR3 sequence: CASSPRPWRGDTQYF. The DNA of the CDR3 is TGTGCCAGCAGCCCCAGACCATGGAGGGGGGATACGCAGTATTTT. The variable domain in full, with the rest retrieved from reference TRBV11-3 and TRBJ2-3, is EAGVVQSPRYKIIEKKQPVAFWCNPISGHNTLYWYLQNLGQGPELLIRYENEEAVDDSQLPKDRFSAERLKGVDSTLKIQPAELGDSAVYLCASSPRPWRGDTQYFGPGTRLTVL.

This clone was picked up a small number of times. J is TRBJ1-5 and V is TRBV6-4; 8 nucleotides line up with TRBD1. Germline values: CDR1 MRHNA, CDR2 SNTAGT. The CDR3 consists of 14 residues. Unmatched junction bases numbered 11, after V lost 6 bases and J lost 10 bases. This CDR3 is CASRPWTGRGPQHF. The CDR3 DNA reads TGTGCCAGCAGACCCTGGACAGGGAGAGGTCCCCAGCATTTT.

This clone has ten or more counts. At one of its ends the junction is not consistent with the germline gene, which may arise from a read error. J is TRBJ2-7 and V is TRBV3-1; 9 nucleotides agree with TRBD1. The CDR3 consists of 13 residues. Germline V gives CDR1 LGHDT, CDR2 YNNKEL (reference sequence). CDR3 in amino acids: CASNQQGADEQYF. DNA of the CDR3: TGTGCCAGCAACCAACAGGGGGCGGACGAGCAGTACTTC.

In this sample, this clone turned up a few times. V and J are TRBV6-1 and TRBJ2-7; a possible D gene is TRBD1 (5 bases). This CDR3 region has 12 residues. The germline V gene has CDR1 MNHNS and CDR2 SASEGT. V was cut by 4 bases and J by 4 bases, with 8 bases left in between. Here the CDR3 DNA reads TGTGCCAGCAGTGGTCAGGGTTACGAGCAGTACTTC. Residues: CASSGQGYEQYF.

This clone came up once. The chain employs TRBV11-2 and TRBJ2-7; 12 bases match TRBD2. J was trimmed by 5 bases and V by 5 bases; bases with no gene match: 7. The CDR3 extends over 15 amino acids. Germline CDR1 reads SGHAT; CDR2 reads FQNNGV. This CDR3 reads CASSQLAGGVDEQYF. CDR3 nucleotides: TGTGCCAGCAGCCAACTAGCGGGAGGAGTCGACGAGCAGTACTTC.

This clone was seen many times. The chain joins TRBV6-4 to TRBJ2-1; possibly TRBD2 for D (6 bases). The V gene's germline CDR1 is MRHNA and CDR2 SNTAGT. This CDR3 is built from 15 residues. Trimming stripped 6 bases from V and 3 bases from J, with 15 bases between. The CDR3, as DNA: TGTGCCAGCAGCGAGGGACTGGCTAACTACAATGAGCAGTTCTTC. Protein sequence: CASSEGLANYNEQFF.

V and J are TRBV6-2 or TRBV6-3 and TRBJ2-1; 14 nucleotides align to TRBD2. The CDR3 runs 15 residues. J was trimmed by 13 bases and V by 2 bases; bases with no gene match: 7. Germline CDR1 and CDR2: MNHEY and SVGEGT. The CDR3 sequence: CASSYNFGLAGGQFF. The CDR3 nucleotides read TGTGCCAGCAGTTACAACTTCGGACTAGCGGGGGGTCAGTTCTTC.

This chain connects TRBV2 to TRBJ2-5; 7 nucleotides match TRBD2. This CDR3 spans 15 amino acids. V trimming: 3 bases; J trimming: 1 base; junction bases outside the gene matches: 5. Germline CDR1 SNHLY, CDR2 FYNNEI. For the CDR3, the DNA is TGTGCCAGCAGTGAGGGCGGGGGACGCCAAGAGACCCAGTACTTC. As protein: CASSEGGGRQETQYF.

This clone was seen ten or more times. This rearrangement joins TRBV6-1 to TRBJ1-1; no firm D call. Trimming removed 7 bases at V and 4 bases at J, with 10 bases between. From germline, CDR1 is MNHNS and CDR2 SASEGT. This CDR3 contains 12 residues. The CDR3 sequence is CASNPLGTEAFF. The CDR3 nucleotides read TGTGCCAGCAACCCACTGGGCACTGAAGCTTTCTTT.

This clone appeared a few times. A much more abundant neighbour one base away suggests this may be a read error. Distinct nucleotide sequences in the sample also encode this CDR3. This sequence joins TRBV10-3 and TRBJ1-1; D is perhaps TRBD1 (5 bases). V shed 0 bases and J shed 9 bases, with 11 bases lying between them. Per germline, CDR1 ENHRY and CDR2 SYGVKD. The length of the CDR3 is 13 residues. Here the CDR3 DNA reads TGTGCCATCAGTGAGTCTGGGGCGGGTAAAGCTTTCTTT. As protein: CAISESGAGKAFF.

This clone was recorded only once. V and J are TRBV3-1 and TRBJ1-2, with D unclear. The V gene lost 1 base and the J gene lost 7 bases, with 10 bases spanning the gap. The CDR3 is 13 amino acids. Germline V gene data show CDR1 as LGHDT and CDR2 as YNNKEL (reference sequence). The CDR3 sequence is CASSQVGGSGYTF. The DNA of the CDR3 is TGTGCCAGCAGCCAAGTAGGCGGGTCTGGCTACACCTTC.

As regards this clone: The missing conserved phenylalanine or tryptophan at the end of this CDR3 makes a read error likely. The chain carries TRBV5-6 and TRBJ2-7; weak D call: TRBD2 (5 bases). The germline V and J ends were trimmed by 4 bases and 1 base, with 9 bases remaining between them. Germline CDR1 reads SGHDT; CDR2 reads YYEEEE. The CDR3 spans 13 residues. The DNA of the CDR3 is TGTGCCAGCAGCCCGTGGAGGTCCTACGAGCAGTACCTC. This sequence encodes CASSPWRSYEQYL.

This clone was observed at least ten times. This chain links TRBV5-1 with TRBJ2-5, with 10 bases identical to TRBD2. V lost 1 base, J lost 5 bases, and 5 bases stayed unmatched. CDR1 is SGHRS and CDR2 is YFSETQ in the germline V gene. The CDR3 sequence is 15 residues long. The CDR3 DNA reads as TGCGCCAGCAGCTTGTCTAGCGGGAGTGCTGAGACCCAGTACTTC. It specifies CASSLSSGSAETQYF.

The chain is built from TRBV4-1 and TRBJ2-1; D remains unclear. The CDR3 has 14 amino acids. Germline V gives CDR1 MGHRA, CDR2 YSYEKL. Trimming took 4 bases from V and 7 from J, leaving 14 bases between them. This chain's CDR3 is CASSRVGLRNEQFF. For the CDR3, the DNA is TGCGCCAGCAGCCGGGTGGGGTTAAGGAATGAGCAGTTCTTC.